This TCR beta chain was documented in a study of blood T cell repertoires in COVID-19. On the study more broadly: In each case, the material was cDNA or gDNA derived from T cells, B-cell-depleted T cells, or PBMCs.

Original methodology: Amplifying reference gene primers gave estimates of nucleated cell counts. Only in-frame clones appear in the TCRdb table, and some are missing; sequencing was by immunoSEQ multiplex PCR. V and J calls and clone size are as listed in that table; D and trimming were resolved from the DNA. Of 170,000 or so clones in the sample, over 70% were seen once. V lost 7 bases to trimming and J lost 3 bases, with 21 bases between them. The germline gives CDR1 SNHLY, CDR2 FYNNEI. CDR3 length: 16 amino acids. J is TRBJ1-2 and V is TRBV2; D not certain. The specimen was peripheral blood. This receptor was taken from a woman aged 55-70 years with acute or convalescent COVID-19. CDR3 in DNA: TGTGCCAGCACTGGACTGGACGGAGGTAGTGACTATGGCTACACCTTC. This encodes CASTGLDGGSDYGYTF.